The 24 T cell receptor beta chains listed next were all sequenced from one sample in a study of cytomegalovirus exposure and HLA in healthy donors. Vbeta (60) and Jbeta (13) primers were used in the PCR. Using immunoSEQ multiplex PCR, the repertoire was profiled, and TCRdb retains in-frame clones only, with some absent. The data contain about 73,000 clones, around 75% of them seen just once; the ten biggest clones take up around 12%. Material: PBMCs. These receptors were taken from a man in his 70s in good health and CMV-seronegative.

This rearrangement joins TRBV5-1 to TRBJ2-3, with TRBD1 matching over 7 bases. Germline V gives CDR1 SGHRS, CDR2 YFSETQ. V lost 5 bases to trimming and J lost 0 bases; unmatched junction nucleotides: 12. CDR3 length equals 17 residues. CDR3 nucleotides: TGCGCCAGCAGTCGAGACAGGGAAAAACCTAGCACAGATACGCAGTATTTT. It is translated as CASSRDREKPSTDTQYF.

The V and J genes are TRBV29-1 and TRBJ1-1; a possible D gene is TRBD1 (6 bases). Germline lookup yields CDR1 SQVTM and CDR2 ANQGSEA. Between the trimmed V and J ends, which lost 7 bases and 0 bases, there was a span of 12 bases. The CDR3 loop spans 13 amino acids. CDR3 region: CSAQDRLNTEAFF. The CDR3 DNA is TGCAGCGCCCAAGACAGGCTGAACACTGAAGCTTTCTTT.

V usage is TRBV11-2 and J usage is TRBJ2-3; unclear D gene. The CDR3 sequence is 14 residues long. Germline V gene data show CDR1 as SGHAT and CDR2 as FQNNGV. Trimming cost V 4 bases and J 2 bases, with 10 bases left between them. The CDR3 protein is CASSSFRLTDTQYF. CDR3 DNA: TGTGCCAGCAGCTCCTTCCGACTCACAGATACGCAGTATTTT.

This chain joins TRBV7-2 and TRBJ2-1, with D possibly being TRBD2 (5 bases). CDR3 length: 16 amino acids. The V and J ends lost 3 bases and 3 bases respectively, with 15 bases between them. Per germline, CDR1 SGHTA and CDR2 FQGNSA. CDR3 sequence (DNA): TGTGCCAGCAGCTTGACCGCGGGCATAGGCTACAATGAGCAGTTCTTC. Its translation is CASSLTAGIGYNEQFF.

CDR3 residues: CASSLSLDTEAFF. CDR3 DNA sequence: TGTGCCAGCAGCTTAAGCTTAGACACTGAAGCTTTCTTT. The V gene is TRBV11-3, the J gene TRBJ1-1; no reliable D call. Germline V lookup: CDR1 SGHNT, CDR2 YENEEA. V lost 2 bases and J lost 3, with 7 bases in between. The CDR3 consists of 13 residues.

Worth noting for this clone: Other DNA sequences from this sample encode an identical CDR3 as well. The rearrangement uses TRBV11-3 and TRBJ2-3, with TRBD2 identical over 16 bases. The germline V gene has CDR1 SGHNT and CDR2 YENEEA. The CDR3 totals 16 residues. The J segment lost 3 bases and the V segment lost 3 bases, leaving 0 bases of the junction unmatched. CDR3 protein: CASSLGLAGGTDTQYF. CDR3 bases: TGTGCCAGCAGCTTGGGACTAGCGGGGGGGACAGATACGCAGTATTTT.

This clone has a handful of counts. The V gene is TRBV15, the J gene TRBJ1-1, with 10 bases aligning to TRBD1. Germline V CDR1 and CDR2: LNHNV, YYDKDF (reference sequence). This CDR3 has 17 amino acids. Trimming took 1 base from V and 4 from J; bases not matched to a gene: 9. CDR3 DNA: TGTGCCACCAGCAGAGGGGCCGGGACAGGGGTTACCACTGAAGCTTTCTTT. This sequence encodes CATSRGAGTGVTTEAFF.

This clone was observed a single time. The J gene is TRBJ1-2, the V gene TRBV11-2, with a weak D call TRBD1 (6 bases). The CDR3 covers 15 residues. The V end lost 5 bases, the J end lost 5 bases, and 18 bases lay between the germline ends. The germline V gene has CDR1 SGHAT and CDR2 FQNNGV. The CDR3 coding sequence is TGTGCCAGCAGCCCCATGGGGACAACGCTTTATGGCTACACCTTC. Translating gives CASSPMGTTLYGYTF.

V gene TRBV5-5 combines with J gene TRBJ2-3; 10 bases map to TRBD2. The CDR3 spans 15 residues. CDR1 and CDR2 (germline): SGHKS, YYEKEE (reference sequence). J gave up 8 bases and V 0 bases, and 6 bases lay outside the gene matches. CDR3 sequence (DNA): TGTGCCAGCAGCTTGGGGCTAGCGGGAGTGGCTACGCAGTATTTT. Its protein product is CASSLGLAGVATQYF. Filled out from reference TRBV5-5 and TRBJ2-3, the complete variable domain reads DAGVTQSPTHLIKTRGQQVTLRCSPISGHKSVSWYQQVLGQGPQFIFQYYEKEERGRGNFPDRFSARQFPNYSSELNVNALLLGDSALYLCASSLGLAGVATQYFGPGTRLTVL.

The chain joins TRBV5-1 to TRBJ2-7, with 9 bases identical to TRBD2. The CDR3 spans 13 residues. The V gene's germline CDR1 is SGHRS and CDR2 YFSETQ. After removal of 7 bases from V and 3 bases from J, the junction contained 5 bases not matched to a gene. CDR3 DNA sequence: TGCGCCAGCGGACTAGCGCAAGACTACGAGCAGTACTTC. Residues: CASGLAQDYEQYF.

This clone was seen a few times. The chain employs TRBV12-5 and TRBJ2-1, with D maybe TRBD1 (6 bases). The germline V and J ends were trimmed by 2 bases and 12 bases, with 14 bases remaining between them. CDR1 and CDR2 from the germline V gene are LGHNT and FRNRAP. The CDR3 consists of 13 residues. The CDR3 here is CASGLQGRTPQFF. As DNA, the CDR3 is TGTGCTAGTGGTTTGCAGGGGCGGACGCCGCAGTTCTTC.

The J gene is TRBJ1-3, the V gene TRBV4-1, with no clear D. V was cut by 2 bases and J by 8 bases, with 13 bases left in between. Germline V gene sequence: CDR1 MGHRA, CDR2 YSYEKL. The CDR3 runs to 14 residues. The chain's CDR3 is CASSQPKSEHTIYF. In DNA form, the CDR3 reads TGCGCCAGCAGCCAACCTAAATCCGAGCACACCATATATTTT.

This clone was recorded only once. J is TRBJ2-2 and V is TRBV14; TRBD1 might be the D (6 bases). V lost 3 bases to trimming and J lost 3 bases, with 11 bases between them. The CDR3 runs to 15 residues. Germline CDR1 is SGHDN and CDR2 is FVKESK. As DNA, the CDR3 is TGTGCCAGCAGCCAGCTGACAGGATACACCGGGGAGCTGTTTTTT. As protein: CASSQLTGYTGELFF.

This clone has only a few counts. The J gene is TRBJ2-7, the V gene TRBV14, with 9 bases identical to TRBD2. The CDR3 contains 17 residues. Germline loops: CDR1 SGHDN, CDR2 FVKESK. V lost 3 bases and J lost 3; bases outside the gene matches: 12. The CDR3 DNA reads TGTGCCAGCAGCCAGGGTATACTAGCGGGTGGAAACTACGAGCAGTACTTC. It is translated as CASSQGILAGGNYEQYF.

This rearrangement joins TRBV5-4 to TRBJ1-4; D remains unclear. Germline assignment: CDR1 SGHNT and CDR2 YYREEE (reference sequence). With 0 bases removed from V and 5 bases from J, the gap between germline ends came to 11 bases. This CDR3 region has 15 residues. CDR3 DNA sequence: TGTGCCAGCAGCTTGGAGGCAGGCAAGAATGAAAAACTGTTTTTT. Encoded protein: CASSLEAGKNEKLFF.

This clone has just one count. J is TRBJ2-1 and V is TRBV25-1; 8 bases match TRBD2. The germline V gene encodes CDR1 MGHDK and CDR2 SYGVNS. The CDR3 extends over 14 amino acids. J lost 3 bases, V lost 4 bases, and 2 bases had no gene match. CDR3 sequence: CASSGTSGYNEQFF. The CDR3 region has the DNA TGTGCCAGCAGTGGCACTAGCGGCTACAATGAGCAGTTCTTC.

The V call is TRBV12-5, the J call TRBJ2-1; 12 bases are shared with TRBD2. The germline V gene has CDR1 LGHNT and CDR2 FRNRAP. The CDR3 has 17 amino acids. V was clipped by 1 base and J by 9 bases; unmatched bases: 10. CDR3 residues: CASGLGRTSGILGEQFF. As DNA, the CDR3 is TGTGCTAGTGGTTTGGGAAGGACTAGCGGGATTTTAGGTGAGCAGTTCTTC.

The genes are TRBV7-2 and TRBJ2-5; 7 bases line up with TRBD2. CDR1 is SGHTA, CDR2 FQGNSA, per germline. V was clipped by 5 bases and J by 11 bases; unmatched bases: 17. The CDR3 has 15 residues. CDR3 protein: CASSPGGGRGQGQYF. The CDR3 DNA follows: TGTGCCAGCAGCCCAGGCGGGGGAAGGGGCCAAGGGCAGTACTTC.

The genes are TRBV28 and TRBJ2-2; D possibly corresponds to TRBD1 (6 bases). Germline V gives CDR1 MDHEN, CDR2 SYDVKM. The V end was cut by 5 bases, the J end by 0 bases, with 13 bases between. CDR3 length equals 16 residues. The CDR3 reads CASSPYRAPNTGELFF. CDR3 coding DNA: TGTGCCAGCAGTCCCTACAGGGCTCCGAACACCGGGGAGCTGTTTTTT.

The chain has TRBV29-1 and TRBJ2-3; D is perhaps TRBD2 (7 bases). The CDR3 extends over 17 amino acids. CDR1 SQVTM and CDR2 ANQGSEA come from the germline V gene. The V and J ends lost 7 bases and 0 bases respectively, with 23 bases between them. The CDR3 DNA reads TGCAGCGCAGTAGGGGGAGGGACCCTAAGAAGCACAGATACGCAGTATTTT. Translating it yields CSAVGGGTLRSTDTQYF.

The V call is TRBV6-6, the J call TRBJ1-1, with a possible D match to TRBD1 (6 bases). V dropped 6 bases and J dropped 3 bases, with 14 bases sitting between them. CDR3 length: 14 residues. Germline V gene sequence: CDR1 MNHNY, CDR2 SVGAGI (reference sequence). CDR3 DNA: TGTGCCAGCAGACCCTGGACAGTTTACACTGAAGCTTTCTTT. Encoded protein: CASRPWTVYTEAFF.

This clone was seen more than once but under ten times. The J gene is TRBJ2-5, the V gene TRBV13; D possibly corresponds to TRBD2 (5 bases). Per the germline V gene, CDR1 is PRHDT and CDR2 is FYEKMQ (reference sequence). The V gene lost 4 bases and the J gene lost 5 bases, with 14 bases spanning the gap. The CDR3 runs to 14 residues. CDR3 sequence: CASSSRLRGETQYF. In DNA form, the CDR3 reads TGTGCCAGCAGCTCTCGACTAAGAGGGGAGACCCAGTACTTC. The whole variable domain, remainder taken from reference TRBV13 and TRBJ2-5, is AAGVIQSPRHLIKEKRETATLKCYPIPRHDTVYWYQQGPGQDPQFLISFYEKMQSDKGSIPDRFSAQQFSDYHSELNMSSLELGDSALYFCASSSRLRGETQYFGPGTRLLVL.

The J gene is TRBJ2-5, the V gene TRBV7-2; the D is unclear. V lost 3 bases, J lost 5 bases, and 7 bases lay in between. Germline assignment: CDR1 SGHTA and CDR2 FQGNSA. This CDR3 has 12 residues. Here the CDR3 DNA reads TGTGCCAGCAGCTTTAGTGGTGAGACCCAGTACTTC. Amino acids: CASSFSGETQYF.

This rearrangement joins TRBV7-2 to TRBJ1-2; 8 bases fit TRBD1. Germline loops: CDR1 SGHTA, CDR2 FQGNSA. V trimming: 5 bases; J trimming: 3 bases; junction bases outside the gene matches: 5. The CDR3 consists of 14 residues. The CDR3 protein is CASSQATGDYGYTF. The CDR3 DNA follows: TGTGCCAGCAGCCAGGCGACAGGGGACTATGGCTACACCTTC.